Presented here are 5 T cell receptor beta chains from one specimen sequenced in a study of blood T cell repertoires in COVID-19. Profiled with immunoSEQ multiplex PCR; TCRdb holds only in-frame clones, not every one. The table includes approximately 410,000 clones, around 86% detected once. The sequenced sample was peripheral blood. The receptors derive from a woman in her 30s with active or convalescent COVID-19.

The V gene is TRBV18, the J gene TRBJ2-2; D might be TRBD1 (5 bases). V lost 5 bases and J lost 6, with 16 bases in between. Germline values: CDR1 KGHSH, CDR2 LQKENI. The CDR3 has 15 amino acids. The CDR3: CASSDFGAMAGELFF. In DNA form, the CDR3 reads TGTGCCAGCTCAGACTTTGGGGCGATGGCCGGGGAGCTGTTTTTT.

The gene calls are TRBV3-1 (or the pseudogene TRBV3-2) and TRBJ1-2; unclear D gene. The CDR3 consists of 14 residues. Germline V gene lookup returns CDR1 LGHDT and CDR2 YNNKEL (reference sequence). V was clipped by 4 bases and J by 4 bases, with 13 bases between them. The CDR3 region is CASSPAGSPYGYTF. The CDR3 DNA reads TGTGCCAGCAGCCCTGCGGGCTCACCCTATGGCTACACCTTC.

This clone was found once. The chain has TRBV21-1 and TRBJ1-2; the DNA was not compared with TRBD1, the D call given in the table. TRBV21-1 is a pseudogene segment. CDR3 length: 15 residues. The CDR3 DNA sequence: TGTGCCAGCAGCAAAGCTATTCAGGCTAACTATGGCTACACCTTC. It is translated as CASSKAIQANYGYTF.

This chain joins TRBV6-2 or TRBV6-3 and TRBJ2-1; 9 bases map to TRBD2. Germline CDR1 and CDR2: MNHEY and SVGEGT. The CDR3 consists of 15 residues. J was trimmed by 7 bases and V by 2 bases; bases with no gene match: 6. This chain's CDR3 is CASSYLGLARNEQFF. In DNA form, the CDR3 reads TGTGCCAGCAGTTACCTAGGACTAGCGAGGAATGAGCAGTTCTTC.

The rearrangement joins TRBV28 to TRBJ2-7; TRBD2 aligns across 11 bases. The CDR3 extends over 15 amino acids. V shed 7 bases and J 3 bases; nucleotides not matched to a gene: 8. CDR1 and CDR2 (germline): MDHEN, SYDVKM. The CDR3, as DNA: TGTGCCAGCACTGGACTAGCGGGCCGATTCTACGAGCAGTACTTC. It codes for CASTGLAGRFYEQYF.